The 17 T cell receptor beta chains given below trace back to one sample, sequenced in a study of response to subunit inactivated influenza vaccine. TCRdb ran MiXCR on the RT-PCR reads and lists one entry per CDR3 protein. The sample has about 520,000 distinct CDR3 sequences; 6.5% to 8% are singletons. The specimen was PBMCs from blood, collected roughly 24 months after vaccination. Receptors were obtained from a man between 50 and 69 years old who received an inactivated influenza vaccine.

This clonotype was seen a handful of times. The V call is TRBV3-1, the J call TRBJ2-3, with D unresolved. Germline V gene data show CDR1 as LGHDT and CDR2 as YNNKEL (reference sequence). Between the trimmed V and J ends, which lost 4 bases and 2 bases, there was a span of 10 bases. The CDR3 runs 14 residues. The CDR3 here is CASSPSPYTDTQYF. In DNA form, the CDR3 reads TGTGCCAGCAGCCCCTCGCCTTACACAGATACGCAGTATTTT.

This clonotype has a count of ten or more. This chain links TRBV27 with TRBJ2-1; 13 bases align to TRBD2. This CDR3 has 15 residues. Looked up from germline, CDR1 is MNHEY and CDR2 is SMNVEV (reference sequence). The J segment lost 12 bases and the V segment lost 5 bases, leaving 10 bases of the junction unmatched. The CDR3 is CASSPRTSGRPGQFF. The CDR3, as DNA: TGTGCCAGCAGTCCTAGGACTAGCGGGAGACCCGGGCAGTTCTTC.

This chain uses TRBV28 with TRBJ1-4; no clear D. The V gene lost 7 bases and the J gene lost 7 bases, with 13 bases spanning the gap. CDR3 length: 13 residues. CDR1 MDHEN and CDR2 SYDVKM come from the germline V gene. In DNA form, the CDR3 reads TGTGCCAGCACCGTCCGGCACGCTGAAAAACTGTTTTTT. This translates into CASTVRHAEKLFF.

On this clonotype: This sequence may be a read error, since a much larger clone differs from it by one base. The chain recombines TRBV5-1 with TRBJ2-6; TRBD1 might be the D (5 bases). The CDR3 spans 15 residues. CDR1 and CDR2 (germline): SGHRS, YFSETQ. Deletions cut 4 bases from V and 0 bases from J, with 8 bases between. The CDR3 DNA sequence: TGCGCCAGCAGCGTGGACACCTCTGGGGCCAACGTCCTGACTTTC. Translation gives CASSVDTSGANVLTF.

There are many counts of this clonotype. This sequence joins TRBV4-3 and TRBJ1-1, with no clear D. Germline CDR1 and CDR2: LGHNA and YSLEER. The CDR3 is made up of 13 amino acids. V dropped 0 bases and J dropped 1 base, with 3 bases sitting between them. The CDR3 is CASSQDPNTEAFF. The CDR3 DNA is TGCGCCAGCAGCCAAGATCCGAACACTGAAGCTTTCTTT.

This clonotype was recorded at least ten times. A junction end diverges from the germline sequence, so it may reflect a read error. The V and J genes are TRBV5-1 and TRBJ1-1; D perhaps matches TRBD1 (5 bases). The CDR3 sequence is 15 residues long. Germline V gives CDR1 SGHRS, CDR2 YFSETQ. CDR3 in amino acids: CASSLRQGMNTEAFF. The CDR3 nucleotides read TGTGCCAGCAGTTTAAGGCAGGGCATGAACACTGAAGCTTTCTTT.

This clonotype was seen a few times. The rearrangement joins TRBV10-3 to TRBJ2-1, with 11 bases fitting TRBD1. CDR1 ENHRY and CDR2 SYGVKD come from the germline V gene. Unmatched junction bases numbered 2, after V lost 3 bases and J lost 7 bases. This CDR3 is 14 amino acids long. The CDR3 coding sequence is TGTGCCATCAGTGACGGGACAGGGGGGAATGAGCAGTTCTTC. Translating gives CAISDGTGGNEQFF.

The CDR3 DNA sequence: TGCAGTGGAAAGAGTTCGGGGGCACGAGAGACCCAGTACTTC. Translation: CSGKSSGARETQYF. The J gene is TRBJ2-5, the V gene TRBV20-1, with D perhaps assigned TRBD1 or TRBD2 (6 bases each). V was clipped by 7 bases and J by 4 bases, with 19 bases between them. This CDR3 is 14 amino acids long. Germline CDR1 and CDR2: DFQATT and SNEGSKA (reference sequence).

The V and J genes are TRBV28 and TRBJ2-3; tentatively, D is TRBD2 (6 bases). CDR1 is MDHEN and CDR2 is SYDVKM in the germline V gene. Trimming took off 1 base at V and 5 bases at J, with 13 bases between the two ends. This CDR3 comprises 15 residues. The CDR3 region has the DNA TGTGCCAGCAGTTTATTCGGGGGAGCCTTAGATACGCAGTATTTT. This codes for CASSLFGGALDTQYF.

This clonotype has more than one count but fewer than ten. The CDR3 protein is CASSLLGREADTQYF. The CDR3 bases are TGTGCCAGCAGCTTACTCGGCAGGGAGGCAGATACGCAGTATTTT. The chain recombines TRBV7-6 with TRBJ2-3; tentatively, D is TRBD2 (6 bases). The CDR3 extends over 15 amino acids. CDR1 SGHVS and CDR2 FNYEAQ come from the germline V gene. The germline V and J ends were trimmed by 2 bases and 4 bases, with 13 bases remaining between them.

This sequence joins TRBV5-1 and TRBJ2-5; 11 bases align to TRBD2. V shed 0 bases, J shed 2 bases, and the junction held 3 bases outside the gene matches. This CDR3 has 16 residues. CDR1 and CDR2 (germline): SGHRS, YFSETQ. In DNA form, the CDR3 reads TGCGCCAGCAGCTTGGGACTAGCGGGGCCACAAGAGACCCAGTACTTC. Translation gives CASSLGLAGPQETQYF.

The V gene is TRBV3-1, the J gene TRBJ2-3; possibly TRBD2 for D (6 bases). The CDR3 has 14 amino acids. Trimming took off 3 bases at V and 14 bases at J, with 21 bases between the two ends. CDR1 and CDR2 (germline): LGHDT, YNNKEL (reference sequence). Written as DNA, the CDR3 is TGTGCCAGCAGCCATAACGACCGGGACTCCGCCTTGTATTTT. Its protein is CASSHNDRDSALYF.

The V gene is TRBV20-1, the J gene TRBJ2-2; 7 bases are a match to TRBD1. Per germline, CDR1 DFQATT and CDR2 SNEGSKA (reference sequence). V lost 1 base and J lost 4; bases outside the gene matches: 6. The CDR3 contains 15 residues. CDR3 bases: TGCAGTGCTAGAGGCACCCAGGGGGTCACCGGGGAGCTGTTTTTT. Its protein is CSARGTQGVTGELFF.

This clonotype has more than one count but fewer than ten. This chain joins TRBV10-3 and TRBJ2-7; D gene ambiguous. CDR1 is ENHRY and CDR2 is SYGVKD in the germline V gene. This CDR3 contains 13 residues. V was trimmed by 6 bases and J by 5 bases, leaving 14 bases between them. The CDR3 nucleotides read TGTGCCATCAGGAGACTTGGTTCCCACGAGCAGTACTTC. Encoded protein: CAIRRLGSHEQYF.

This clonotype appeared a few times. The CDR3 is CASSLPDRGPYEQYF. In DNA form, the CDR3 reads TGTGCCAGCAGTTTGCCTGACAGGGGGCCCTACGAGCAGTACTTC. This chain joins TRBV28 and TRBJ2-7; 10 bases align to TRBD1. CDR1 and CDR2 (germline): MDHEN, SYDVKM. This CDR3 comprises 15 residues. Trimming at V came to 3 bases and at J to 2 bases, leaving 4 bases not matched to a gene.

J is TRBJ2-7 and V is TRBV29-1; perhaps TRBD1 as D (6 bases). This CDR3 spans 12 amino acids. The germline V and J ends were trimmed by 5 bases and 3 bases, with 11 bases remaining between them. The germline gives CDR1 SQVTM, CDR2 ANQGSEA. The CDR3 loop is CSVLGQYYEQYF. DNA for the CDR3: TGCAGCGTTCTCGGACAGTACTACGAGCAGTACTTC.

The CDR3 coding sequence is TGTGCCAGCAGCGTAGATACAGGGGGCTCCTACGAGCAGTACTTC. It specifies CASSVDTGGSYEQYF. The chain employs TRBV9 and TRBJ2-7; 8 positions match TRBD1. CDR1 is SGDLS, CDR2 YYNGEE, per germline. The V segment lost 0 bases and the J segment 0 bases; nucleotides outside the gene matches: 2. The CDR3 runs 15 residues.